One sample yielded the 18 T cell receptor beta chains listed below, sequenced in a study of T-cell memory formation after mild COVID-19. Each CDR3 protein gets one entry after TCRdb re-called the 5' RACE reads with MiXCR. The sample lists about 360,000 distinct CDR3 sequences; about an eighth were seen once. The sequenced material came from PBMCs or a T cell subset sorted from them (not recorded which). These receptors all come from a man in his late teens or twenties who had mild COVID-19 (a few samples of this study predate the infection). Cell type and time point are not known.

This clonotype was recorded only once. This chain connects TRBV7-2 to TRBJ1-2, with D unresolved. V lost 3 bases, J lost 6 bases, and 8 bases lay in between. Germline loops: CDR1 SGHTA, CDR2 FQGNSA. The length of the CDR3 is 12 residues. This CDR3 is CASSLAGNGYTF. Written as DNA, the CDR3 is TGTGCCAGCAGCTTGGCGGGCAATGGCTACACCTTC.

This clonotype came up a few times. The CDR3 loop reads CASSYARLAGMETQYF. CDR3 nucleotides: TGTGCCAGCAGTTACGCAAGACTAGCGGGGATGGAGACCCAGTACTTC. The chain joins TRBV6-5 to TRBJ2-5, with TRBD2 matching 11 bases. Losses at the gene ends were 2 bases for V and 5 bases for J; bases not matched to a gene: 7. Germline V gives CDR1 MNHEY, CDR2 SVGAGI. The CDR3 length is 16 residues.

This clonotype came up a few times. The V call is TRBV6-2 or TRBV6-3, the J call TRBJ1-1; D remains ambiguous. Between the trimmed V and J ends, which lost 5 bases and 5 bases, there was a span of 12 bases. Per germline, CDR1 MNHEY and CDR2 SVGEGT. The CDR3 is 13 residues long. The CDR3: CASSIGSGTEAFF. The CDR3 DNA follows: TGTGCCAGCAGTATCGGTAGTGGGACTGAAGCTTTCTTT.

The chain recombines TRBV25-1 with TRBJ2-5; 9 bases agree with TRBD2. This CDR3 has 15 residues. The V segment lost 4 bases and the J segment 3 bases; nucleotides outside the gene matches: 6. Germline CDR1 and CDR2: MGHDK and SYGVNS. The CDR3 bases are TGTGCCAGCAGTGCTAGCGGGGCCAAGGAAGAGACCCAGTACTTC. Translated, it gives CASSASGAKEETQYF. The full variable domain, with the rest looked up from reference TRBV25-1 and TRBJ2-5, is EADIYQTPRYLVIGTGKKITLECSQTMGHDKMYWYQQDPGMELHLIHYSYGVNSTEKGDLSSESTVSRIRTEHFPLTLESARPSHTSQYLCASSASGAKEETQYFGPGTRLLVL.

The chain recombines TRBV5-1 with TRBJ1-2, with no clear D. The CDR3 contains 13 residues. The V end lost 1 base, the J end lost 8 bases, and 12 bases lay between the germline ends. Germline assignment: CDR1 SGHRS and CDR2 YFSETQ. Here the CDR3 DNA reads TGCGCCAGCAGCTTGACGGGGAAACTAGGCTACACCTTC. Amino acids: CASSLTGKLGYTF.

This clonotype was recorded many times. This CDR3 reads CASSLSADRGRAFF. The CDR3 DNA reads as TGTGCCAGCAGCTTATCCGCGGACAGGGGGCGAGCTTTCTTT. The chain uses TRBV7-9 and TRBJ1-1; the match to TRBD1 covers 11 bases. This CDR3 contains 14 residues. V dropped 2 bases and J dropped 10; count of bases not matched to a gene: 6. Germline CDR1 and CDR2: SEHNR and FQNEAQ (reference sequence).

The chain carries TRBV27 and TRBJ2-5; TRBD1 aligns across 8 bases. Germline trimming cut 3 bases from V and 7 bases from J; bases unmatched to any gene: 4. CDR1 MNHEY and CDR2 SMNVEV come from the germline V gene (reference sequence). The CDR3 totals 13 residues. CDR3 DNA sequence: TGTGCCAGCAGTTTGGGACAGGCAGGGACCCAGTACTTC. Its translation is CASSLGQAGTQYF.

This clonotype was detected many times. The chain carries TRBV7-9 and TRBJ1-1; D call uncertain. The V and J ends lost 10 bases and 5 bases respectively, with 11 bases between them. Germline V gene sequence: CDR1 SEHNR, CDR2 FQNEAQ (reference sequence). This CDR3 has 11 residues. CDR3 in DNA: TGTGCCAAGCGGGTACGGACTGAAGCTTTCTTT. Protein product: CAKRVRTEAFF. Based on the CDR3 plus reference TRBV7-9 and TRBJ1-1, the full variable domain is DTGVSQNPRHKITKRGQNVTFRCDPISEHNRLYWYRQTLGQGPEFLTYFQNEAQLEKSRLLSDRFSAERPKGSFSTLEIQRTEQGDSAMYLCAKRVRTEAFFGQGTRLTVV.

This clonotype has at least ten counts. The DNA for the CDR3 is TGTGCCAGCAGTTATGGGACAGTTTTATATGGCTACACCTTC. This translates into CASSYGTVLYGYTF. The J gene is TRBJ1-2, the V gene TRBV6-2 or TRBV6-3, with 7 bases that match TRBD1. The CDR3 contains 14 residues. The V gene's germline CDR1 is MNHEY and CDR2 SVGEGT. V lost 3 bases, J lost 5 bases, and 6 bases stayed unmatched.

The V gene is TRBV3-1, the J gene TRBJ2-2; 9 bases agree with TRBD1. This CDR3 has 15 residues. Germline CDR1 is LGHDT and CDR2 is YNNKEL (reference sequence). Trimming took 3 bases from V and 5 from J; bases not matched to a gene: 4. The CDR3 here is CASSQADRGTGELFF. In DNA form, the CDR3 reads TGTGCCAGCAGCCAGGCGGACAGGGGAACCGGGGAGCTGTTTTTT.

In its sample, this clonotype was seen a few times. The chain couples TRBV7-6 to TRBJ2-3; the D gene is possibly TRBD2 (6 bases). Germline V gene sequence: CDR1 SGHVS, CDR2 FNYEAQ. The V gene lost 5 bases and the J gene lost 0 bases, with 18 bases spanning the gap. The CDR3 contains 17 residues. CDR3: CASSQPAGPRSTDTQYF. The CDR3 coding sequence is TGTGCCAGCAGCCAACCAGCGGGCCCTAGAAGCACAGATACGCAGTATTTT. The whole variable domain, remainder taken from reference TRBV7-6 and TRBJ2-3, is GAGVSQSPRYKVTKRGQDVALRCDPISGHVSLYWYRQALGQGPEFLTYFNYEAQQDKSGLPNDRFSAERPEGSISTLTIQRTEQRDSAMYRCASSQPAGPRSTDTQYFGPGTRLTVL.

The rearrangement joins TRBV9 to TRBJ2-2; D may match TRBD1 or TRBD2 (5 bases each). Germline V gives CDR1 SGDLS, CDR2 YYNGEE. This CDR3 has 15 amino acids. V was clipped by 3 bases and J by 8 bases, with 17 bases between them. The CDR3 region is CASSARGRDGGELFF. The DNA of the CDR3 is TGTGCCAGCAGCGCAAGGGGACGTGACGGGGGGGAGCTGTTTTTT.

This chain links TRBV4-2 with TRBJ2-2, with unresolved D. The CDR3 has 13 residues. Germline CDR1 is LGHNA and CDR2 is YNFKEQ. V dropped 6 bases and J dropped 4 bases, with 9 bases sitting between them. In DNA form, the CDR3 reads TGTGCCAGCAGACTTGACGGCACCGGGGAGCTGTTTTTT. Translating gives CASRLDGTGELFF.

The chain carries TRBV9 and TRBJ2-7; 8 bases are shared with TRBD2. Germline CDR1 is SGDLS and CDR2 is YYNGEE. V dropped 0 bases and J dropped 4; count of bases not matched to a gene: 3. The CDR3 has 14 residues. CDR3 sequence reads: CASSVDGGGYEQYF. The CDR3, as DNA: TGTGCCAGCAGCGTAGATGGCGGGGGGTACGAGCAGTACTTC.

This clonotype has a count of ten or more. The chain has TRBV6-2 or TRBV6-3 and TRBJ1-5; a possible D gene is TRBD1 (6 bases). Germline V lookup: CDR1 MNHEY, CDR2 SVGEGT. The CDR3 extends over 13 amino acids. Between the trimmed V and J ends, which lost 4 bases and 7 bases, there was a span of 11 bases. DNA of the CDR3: TGTGCCAGCAGTTTCACAGGGTTACAGCCCCAGCATTTT. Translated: CASSFTGLQPQHF.

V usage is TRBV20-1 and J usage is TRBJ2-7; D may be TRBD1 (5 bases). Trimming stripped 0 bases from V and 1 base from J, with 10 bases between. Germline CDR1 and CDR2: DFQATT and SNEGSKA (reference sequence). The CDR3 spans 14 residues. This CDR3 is CSARDLKGSYEQYF. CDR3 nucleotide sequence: TGCAGTGCTAGAGATCTTAAGGGGTCCTACGAGCAGTACTTC.

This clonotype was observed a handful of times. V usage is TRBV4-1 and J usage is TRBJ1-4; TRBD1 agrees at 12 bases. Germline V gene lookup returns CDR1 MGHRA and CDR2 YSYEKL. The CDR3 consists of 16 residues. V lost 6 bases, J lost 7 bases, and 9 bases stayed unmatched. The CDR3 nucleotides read TGCGCCAGCAGACCCCCGGGACAGGGGGCAGGTGAAAAACTGTTTTTT. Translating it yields CASRPPGQGAGEKLFF.

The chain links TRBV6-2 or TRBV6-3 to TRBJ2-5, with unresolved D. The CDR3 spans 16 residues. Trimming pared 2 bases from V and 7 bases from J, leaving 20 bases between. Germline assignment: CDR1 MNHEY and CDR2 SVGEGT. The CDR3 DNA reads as TGTGCCAGCAGTTACACAATTAGTAGGGTCCGTGGGACCCAGTACTTC. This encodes CASSYTISRVRGTQYF.